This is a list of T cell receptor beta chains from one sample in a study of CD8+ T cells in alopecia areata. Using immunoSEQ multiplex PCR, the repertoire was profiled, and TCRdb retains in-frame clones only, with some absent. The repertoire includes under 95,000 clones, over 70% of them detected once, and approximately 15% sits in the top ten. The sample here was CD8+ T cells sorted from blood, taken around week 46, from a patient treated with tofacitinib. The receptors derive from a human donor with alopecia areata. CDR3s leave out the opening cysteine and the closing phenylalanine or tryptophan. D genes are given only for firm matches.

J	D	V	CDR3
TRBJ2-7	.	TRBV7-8	ASSLGGGGGEQY
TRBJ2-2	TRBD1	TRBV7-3	ASRRGKDRVNGELF
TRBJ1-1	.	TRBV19	ASSPRAPSTEAF
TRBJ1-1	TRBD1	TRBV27	ASGRDSKGTEAF
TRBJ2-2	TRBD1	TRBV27	ASGQVIRELF
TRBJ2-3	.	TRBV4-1	ASSQRESDTQY
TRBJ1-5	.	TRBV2	ASSPGEGNQPQH
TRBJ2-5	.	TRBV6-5	ATSWPGETQY
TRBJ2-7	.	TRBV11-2	ASSLATGTYEQY
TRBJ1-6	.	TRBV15	ATSRVRGGNSPLH
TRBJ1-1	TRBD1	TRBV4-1	ASSQARTGPEAF
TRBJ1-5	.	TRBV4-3	ASSQDNSNQPQH
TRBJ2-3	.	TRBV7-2	ASSKEQGTQY
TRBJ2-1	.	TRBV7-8	ASSLAYEQF
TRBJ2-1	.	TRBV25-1	ASSVTWEQF
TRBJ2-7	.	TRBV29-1	SVGTPLSYEQY
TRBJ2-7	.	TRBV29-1	SVEDPTRDEQY
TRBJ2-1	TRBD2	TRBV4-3	ASSQAGGGTDEQF
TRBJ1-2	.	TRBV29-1	SVEGKRAKGYT
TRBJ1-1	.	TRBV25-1	ASSDMGGGRNTEAF
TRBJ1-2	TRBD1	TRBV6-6	ASRPDRGRVYGYT
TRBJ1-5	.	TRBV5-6	ASSLWEKRNQPQH
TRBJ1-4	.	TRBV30	AWSFESSNEKLF
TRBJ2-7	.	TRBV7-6	ASSLDGRYEQY
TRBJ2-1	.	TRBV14	ASSHGSYNEQF
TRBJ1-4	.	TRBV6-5	ASSLRIGGEKLF
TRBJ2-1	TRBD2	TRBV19	ASSTGSAGVSYNEQF
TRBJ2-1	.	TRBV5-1	ASSEGGEQF
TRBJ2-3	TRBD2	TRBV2	ASSGTSGNTDTQY
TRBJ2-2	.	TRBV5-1	ASSSQETITGELF
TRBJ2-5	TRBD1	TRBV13	ASSSDREETQY
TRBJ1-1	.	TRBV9	ASSVGAGMNTEAF
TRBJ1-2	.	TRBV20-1	SAYDSGYT
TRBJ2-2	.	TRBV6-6	ASSHTTAQTGLELF